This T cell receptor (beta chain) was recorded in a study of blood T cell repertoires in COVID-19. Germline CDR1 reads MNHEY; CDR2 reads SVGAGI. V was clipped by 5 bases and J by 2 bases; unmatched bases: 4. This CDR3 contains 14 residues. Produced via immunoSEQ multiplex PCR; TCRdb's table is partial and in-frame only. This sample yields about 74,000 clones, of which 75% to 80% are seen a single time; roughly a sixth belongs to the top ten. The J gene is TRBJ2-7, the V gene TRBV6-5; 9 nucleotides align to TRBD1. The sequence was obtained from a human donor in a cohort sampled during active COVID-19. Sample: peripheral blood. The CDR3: CASSLDRGTYEQYF. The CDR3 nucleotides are TGTGCCAGCAGTCTCGACAGGGGGACCTACGAGCAGTACTTC.